Each of the 21 T cell receptor beta chains below was sequenced from the same sample in a study of cytomegalovirus exposure and HLA in healthy donors. Both 60 Vbeta primers and 13 Jbeta primers went into the PCR. The table came from immunoSEQ multiplex PCR; TCRdb's copy has only in-frame clones and leaves some out. Of 110,000 or so clones in the sample, under 85% were seen once. Sequencing was carried out using PBMCs. The source is a man aged 40-50 years in good health and CMV-seronegative.

This rearrangement joins TRBV7-3 to TRBJ2-5; D is perhaps TRBD2 (5 bases). Germline V gene sequence: CDR1 SGHTA, CDR2 FQGTGA. V was shortened by 6 bases and J by 4 bases, with 12 bases between the two germline ends. The CDR3 is 13 amino acids. The CDR3 DNA reads as TGTGCCAGCAGGAGGGCAGTTGGAGAGACCCAGTACTTC. Its protein is CASRRAVGETQYF.

The chain carries TRBV4-2 and TRBJ2-7; 9 bases are shared with TRBD1. The CDR3 is made up of 18 amino acids. Per germline, CDR1 LGHNA and CDR2 YNFKEQ. V lost 1 base, J lost 3 bases, and 13 bases stayed unmatched. CDR3: CASSQGLELGDRVYEQYF. CDR3 DNA: TGTGCCAGCAGCCAAGGCTTGGAATTGGGGGACAGGGTCTACGAGCAGTACTTC.

This chain links TRBV7-9 with TRBJ2-5; the D gene is possibly TRBD1 (6 bases). Germline V gene data show CDR1 as SEHNR and CDR2 as FQNEAQ (reference sequence). V lost 6 bases and J 0 bases, leaving 17 bases between the germline ends. The CDR3 spans 16 residues. Written as DNA, the CDR3 is TGTGCCAGCAGGGGAGTTGGCAGGGGAGACCAAGAGACCCAGTACTTC. Amino acid sequence: CASRGVGRGDQETQYF. Full variable domain (outside the CDR3, taken from reference TRBV7-9 and TRBJ2-5): DTGVSQNPRHKITKRGQNVTFRCDPISEHNRLYWYRQTLGQGPEFLTYFQNEAQLEKSRLLSDRFSAERPKGSFSTLEIQRTEQGDSAMYLCASRGVGRGDQETQYFGPGTRLLVL.

This chain connects TRBV13 to TRBJ2-3; a possible D gene is TRBD2 (7 bases). The germline CDR1 and CDR2 sequences are PRHDT and FYEKMQ (reference sequence). Trimming removed 5 bases at V and 1 base at J, with 13 bases between. The length of the CDR3 is 15 residues. CDR3 in amino acids: CASSLGGPRTDTQYF. CDR3 in DNA: TGTGCCAGCAGCCTCGGGGGGCCCCGCACAGATACGCAGTATTTT.

V and J are TRBV4-2 and TRBJ2-4; D gene ambiguous. Germline lookup yields CDR1 LGHNA and CDR2 YNFKEQ. V was pared by 0 bases and J by 11 bases, with 14 bases between. The CDR3 runs to 14 residues. CDR3 sequence: CASSQDAGVGVQYF. In DNA, the CDR3 is TGTGCCAGCAGCCAAGATGCTGGCGTGGGCGTTCAGTACTTC.

This rearrangement joins TRBV13 to TRBJ1-2; unclear D gene. Germline assignment: CDR1 PRHDT and CDR2 FYEKMQ (reference sequence). V lost 2 bases and J 2 bases, leaving 6 bases between the germline ends. This CDR3 region has 13 residues. CDR3 in amino acids: CASSLPGNYGYTF. The CDR3 DNA follows: TGTGCCAGCAGCTTACCCGGGAACTATGGCTACACCTTC. The variable domain in full, completed from reference TRBV13 and TRBJ1-2, reads AAGVIQSPRHLIKEKRETATLKCYPIPRHDTVYWYQQGPGQDPQFLISFYEKMQSDKGSIPDRFSAQQFSDYHSELNMSSLELGDSALYFCASSLPGNYGYTFGSGTRLTVV.

The chain couples TRBV4-1 to TRBJ2-7; D may be TRBD2 (5 bases). There are 13 residues in the CDR3. Germline assignment: CDR1 MGHRA and CDR2 YSYEKL. V was trimmed by 0 bases and J by 6 bases, leaving 9 bases between them. The chain's CDR3 is CASSQDVGSEQYF. The CDR3 nucleotides read TGCGCCAGCAGCCAAGATGTGGGGAGCGAGCAGTACTTC.

The chain employs TRBV7-9 and TRBJ1-4; D not resolved. Trimming removed 5 bases from V and 7 bases from J, with 17 bases in between. The V gene's germline CDR1 is SEHNR and CDR2 FQNEAQ (reference sequence). CDR3 length: 15 amino acids. The CDR3 loop reads CASSPPDKRGEKLFF. The CDR3 DNA sequence: TGTGCCAGCAGCCCCCCCGACAAACGGGGTGAAAAACTGTTTTTT.

The chain combines TRBV7-8 with TRBJ1-2; 7 nucleotides agree with TRBD1. Germline V gives CDR1 SGHVS, CDR2 FQNEAQ. V gave up 5 bases and J gave up 4 bases; unmatched junction bases: 10. This CDR3 spans 15 amino acids. CDR3 protein: CASSQMGQTSYGYTF. The CDR3 DNA sequence: TGTGCCAGCAGCCAAATGGGACAGACCAGCTATGGCTACACCTTC.

The rearrangement links TRBV7-9 to TRBJ2-2, with 12 bases aligning to TRBD1. This CDR3 is 15 amino acids long. Looked up from germline, CDR1 is SEHNR and CDR2 is FQNEAQ (reference sequence). J lost 7 bases, V lost 5 bases, and 5 bases had no gene match. The CDR3 here is CASSRDRGRFGELFF. CDR3 in DNA: TGTGCCAGCAGCAGGGACAGGGGGCGGTTCGGGGAGCTGTTTTTT. Supplemented by reference TRBV7-9 and TRBJ2-2, the full variable domain reads DTGVSQNPRHKITKRGQNVTFRCDPISEHNRLYWYRQTLGQGPEFLTYFQNEAQLEKSRLLSDRFSAERPKGSFSTLEIQRTEQGDSAMYLCASSRDRGRFGELFFGEGSRLTVL.

V is TRBV28 and J is TRBJ2-7; D not resolved. The CDR3 is 16 amino acids. V lost 5 bases and J lost 2, with 19 bases in between. Germline CDR1 MDHEN, CDR2 SYDVKM. CDR3 protein: CASSPPPLALTYEQYF. The CDR3 region has the DNA TGTGCCAGCAGTCCGCCCCCCCTTGCACTTACCTACGAGCAGTACTTC.

V and J are TRBV2 and TRBJ1-5; 7 bases line up with TRBD1. This CDR3 contains 15 residues. Germline V CDR1 and CDR2: SNHLY, FYNNEI. With 2 bases clipped from V and 4 bases from J, the junction kept 5 bases outside the gene matches. The CDR3 DNA reads as TGTGCCAGCAGTGAATACCGGGACAGAAATCAGCCCCAGCATTTT. Amino acids: CASSEYRDRNQPQHF.

CDR3 region: CATRDSDNEQFF. DNA for the CDR3: TGTGCCACCAGGGACTCTGACAATGAGCAGTTCTTC. The V gene is TRBV15, the J gene TRBJ2-1; possibly TRBD2 for D (5 bases). The germline V gene encodes CDR1 LNHNV and CDR2 YYDKDF (reference sequence). Trimming removed 6 bases at V and 5 bases at J, with 8 bases between. The CDR3 is 12 residues long.

This clone was found a few times. The V and J genes are TRBV7-6 and TRBJ1-4, with D uncertain. The CDR3 length is 17 residues. V lost 1 base to trimming and J lost 7 bases, with 19 bases between them. CDR1 is SGHVS, CDR2 FNYEAQ, per germline. The CDR3 DNA sequence: TGTGCCAGCAGCTTAGGAGTCGGAGGGTATCAGAGTGAAAAACTGTTTTTT. Its translation: CASSLGVGGYQSEKLFF. The full variable domain, completed using reference TRBV7-6 and TRBJ1-4, is GAGVSQSPRYKVTKRGQDVALRCDPISGHVSLYWYRQALGQGPEFLTYFNYEAQQDKSGLPNDRFSAERPEGSISTLTIQRTEQRDSAMYRCASSLGVGGYQSEKLFFGSGTQLSVL.

The chain couples TRBV19 to TRBJ1-5, with 8 bases lining up with TRBD1. The length of the CDR3 is 13 residues. Germline V gene sequence: CDR1 LNHDA, CDR2 SQIVND (reference sequence). Germline trimming cut 7 bases from V and 5 bases from J; bases unmatched to any gene: 4. The CDR3 protein is CASTPDRDQPQHF. CDR3 coding DNA: TGTGCCAGTACCCCGGACAGGGATCAGCCCCAGCATTTT.

This chain joins TRBV4-1 and TRBJ1-5; the match to TRBD1 covers 7 bases. CDR1 and CDR2 from the germline V gene are MGHRA and YSYEKL. After removal of 3 bases from V and 1 base from J, the junction contained 9 bases not matched to a gene. The CDR3 is made up of 17 amino acids. As DNA, the CDR3 is TGCGCCAGCAGCCAGAATCCAGGGGGTGAGAGCAATCAGCCCCAGCATTTT. Its translation is CASSQNPGGESNQPQHF.

This clone has only a few counts. The CDR3 here is CASSQDKNSGINQPQHF. The CDR3 DNA reads as TGTGCCAGCAGCCAAGATAAAAATTCGGGAATCAATCAGCCCCAGCATTTT. The chain uses TRBV14 and TRBJ1-5; no clear D gene. The CDR3 sequence is 17 residues long. Trimming took off 0 bases at V and 3 bases at J, with 15 bases between the two ends. CDR1 is SGHDN, CDR2 FVKESK, per germline.

In its sample, this clone was seen a few times. The J gene is TRBJ1-6, the V gene TRBV19, with D possibly matching TRBD1 (6 bases). There are 15 residues in the CDR3. With 4 bases removed from V and 6 bases from J, the gap between germline ends came to 13 bases. Germline loops: CDR1 LNHDA, CDR2 SQIVND (reference sequence). This CDR3 reads CASSTRTAPNSPLHF. As DNA, the CDR3 is TGTGCCAGTAGTACGCGGACAGCACCTAATTCACCCCTCCACTTT.

V is TRBV28 and J is TRBJ2-7; D remains unclear. The ends were cut back, 2 bases at V and 8 bases at J, with 10 bases in the middle. The CDR3 spans 12 residues. CDR1 is MDHEN and CDR2 is SYDVKM in the germline V gene. CDR3 sequence (DNA): TGTGCCAGCAGTTTACCCCAGCGCAAGCAGTACTTC. This gives the protein CASSLPQRKQYF. The full variable domain, its missing parts supplied by reference TRBV28 and TRBJ2-7, is DVKVTQSSRYLVKRTGEKVFLECVQDMDHENMFWYRQDPGLGLRLIYFSYDVKMKEKGDIPEGYSVSREKKERFSLILESASTNQTSMYLCASSLPQRKQYFGPGTRLTVT.

Judged by abundance, this clone is medium-sized (0.01 to 0.1%). The chain carries TRBV4-2 and TRBJ2-1, with 9 nucleotides matching TRBD1. Germline CDR1 and CDR2: LGHNA and YNFKEQ. This CDR3 contains 16 residues. V shed 0 bases and J 5 bases; nucleotides not matched to a gene: 5. The CDR3 DNA sequence: TGTGCCAGCAGCCAAGATGGACAGGGGTCCCACAATGAGCAGTTCTTC. Protein product: CASSQDGQGSHNEQFF.

This rearrangement joins TRBV18 to TRBJ2-3; 8 bases map to TRBD1. The length of the CDR3 is 15 residues. Germline CDR1 reads KGHSH; CDR2 reads LQKENI. V dropped 1 base and J dropped 0; count of bases not matched to a gene: 0. CDR3 sequence: CASSPRTGSTDTQYF. The CDR3 DNA follows: TGTGCCAGCTCACCACGGACAGGGAGCACAGATACGCAGTATTTT.